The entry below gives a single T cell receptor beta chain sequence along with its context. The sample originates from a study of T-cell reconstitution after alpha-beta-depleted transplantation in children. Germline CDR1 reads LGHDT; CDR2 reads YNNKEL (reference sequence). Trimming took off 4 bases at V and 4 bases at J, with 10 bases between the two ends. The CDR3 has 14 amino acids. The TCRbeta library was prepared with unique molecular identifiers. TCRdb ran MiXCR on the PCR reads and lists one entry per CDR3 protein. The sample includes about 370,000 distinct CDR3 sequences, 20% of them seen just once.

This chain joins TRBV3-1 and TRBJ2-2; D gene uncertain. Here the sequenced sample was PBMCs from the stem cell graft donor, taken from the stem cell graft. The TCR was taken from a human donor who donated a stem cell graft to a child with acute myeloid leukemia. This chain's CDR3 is CASSPRARTGELFF. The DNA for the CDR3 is TGTGCCAGCAGCCCAAGGGCGCGCACCGGGGAGCTGTTTTTT.